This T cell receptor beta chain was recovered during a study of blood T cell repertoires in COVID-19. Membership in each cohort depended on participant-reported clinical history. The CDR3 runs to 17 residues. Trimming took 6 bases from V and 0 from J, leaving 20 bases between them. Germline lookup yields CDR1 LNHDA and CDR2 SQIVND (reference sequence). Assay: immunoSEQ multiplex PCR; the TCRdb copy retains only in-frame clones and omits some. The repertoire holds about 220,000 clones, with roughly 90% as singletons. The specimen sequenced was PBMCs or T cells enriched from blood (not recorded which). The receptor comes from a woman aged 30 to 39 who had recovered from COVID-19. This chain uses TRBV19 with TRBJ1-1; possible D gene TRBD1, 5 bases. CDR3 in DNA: TGTGCCAGTAGGGGGGGAAGAGATTGGAACCTGAACACTGAAGCTTTCTTT. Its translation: CASRGGRDWNLNTEAFF.